This T cell receptor (beta chain) came from a study of blood T cells in healthy people across ages. Study-level information: For every two T cells, template switching captured about one barcoded beta molecule.

Germline V gene sequence: CDR1 MNHEY, CDR2 SVGEGT. V was shortened by 6 bases and J by 9 bases, with 26 bases between the two germline ends. The CDR3 contains 16 residues. The draw of peripheral blood yielded approximately 10 milliliters from each donor. The authors extracted at least 6 micrograms of total RNA per sample. A second PCR, run for roughly 7 to 11 cycles, used a sample-barcoded 5' primer plus a J-beta primer mix. TCRdb reprocessed the 5' RACE reads via MiXCR and lists one record per CDR3 protein. The profile shows about 1.6 million distinct CDR3 sequences, about 31% of them singletons. The sample comprised blood. The chain recombines TRBV6-2 or TRBV6-3 with TRBJ2-5; no clear D gene. This TCR was recovered from a woman aged 30 to 39 in good health. The CDR3 DNA follows: TGTGCCAGCAGACCCAGAGCTGCTGGGGTGGAGTGGCCCCAGTACTTC. It specifies CASRPRAAGVEWPQYF.